A selection of T cell receptor beta chains follows, all from one sample in a study of control samples from healthy donors and cancer patients. Clones were sequenced by immunoSEQ multiplex PCR, and TCRdb holds only the in-frame ones, with some missing. Among 350,000 to 450,000 clones, 90% were seen once, and the ten largest hold more than 6%. Sequencing was carried out using PBMCs. The receptors originated from a man aged 35 to 55 with head and neck cancer. CDR3s include the opening cysteine and the closing phenylalanine or tryptophan. Fields, in order: CDR3 DNA, CDR3 protein, J gene, clone size, D gene, V gene, CDR3 length. A D gene is named only where the DNA matches it firmly. Expanded clones are given a class, and other clones once, few, many or no size at all.

cdr3_nt: TGCGCCAGCAGCCAAGTTGCGCACTCCTACAATGAGCAGTTCTTC
cdr3_aa: CASSQVAHSYNEQFF
j_call: TRBJ2-1
clone_size: .
d_call: .
v_call: TRBV4-1
cdr3_length: 15

cdr3_nt: TGTGCCAGCAGCTTCTCAGGAGAAGGCTACGAGCAGTACTTC
cdr3_aa: CASSFSGEGYEQYF
j_call: TRBJ2-7
clone_size: .
d_call: .
v_call: TRBV11-1
cdr3_length: 14

cdr3_nt: TGTGCCAGCAGAGACGGATTCCAAGAGACCCAGTACTTC
cdr3_aa: CASRDGFQETQYF
j_call: TRBJ2-5
clone_size: .
d_call: .
v_call: TRBV28
cdr3_length: 13

cdr3_nt: TGTGCCAGCAGTGGAACCCTAGGTGGTGGAAACACCATATATTTT
cdr3_aa: CASSGTLGGGNTIYF
j_call: TRBJ1-3
clone_size: .
d_call: .
v_call: TRBV2
cdr3_length: 15

cdr3_nt: TGCAGCGTTGAAGATTGGGAGACAGGGGGCCCAACAGATACGCAGTATTTT
cdr3_aa: CSVEDWETGGPTDTQYF
j_call: TRBJ2-3
clone_size: .
d_call: TRBD1
v_call: TRBV29-1
cdr3_length: 17

cdr3_nt: TGTGCCAGCAGTTTCACAGGGCTGGGGGGCTACACCTTC
cdr3_aa: CASSFTGLGGYTF
j_call: TRBJ1-2
clone_size: .
d_call: .
v_call: TRBV28
cdr3_length: 13

cdr3_nt: TGTGCCAGCAGTTTAGGACAGAACACTGAAGCTTTCTTT
cdr3_aa: CASSLGQNTEAFF
j_call: TRBJ1-1
clone_size: few
d_call: .
v_call: TRBV12-3/TRBV12-4
cdr3_length: 13

cdr3_nt: TGTGCCAGCAGACGTACCGGGACAGGGTTTCTGCAGCCCCAGCATTTT
cdr3_aa: CASRRTGTGFLQPQHF
j_call: TRBJ1-5
clone_size: .
d_call: TRBD1
v_call: TRBV28
cdr3_length: 16

cdr3_nt: TGTGCCACCAGCACGGACAGAAATGAGCAGTTCTTC
cdr3_aa: CATSTDRNEQFF
j_call: TRBJ2-1
clone_size: .
d_call: .
v_call: TRBV15
cdr3_length: 12

cdr3_nt: TGTGCCAGCAGTTACTCCGGGACAGGAGAGAATGAGCAGTTCTTC
cdr3_aa: CASSYSGTGENEQFF
j_call: TRBJ2-1
clone_size: .
d_call: TRBD1
v_call: TRBV6-5
cdr3_length: 15

cdr3_nt: TGTGCCAGCAGCGGCATCCGGGGGCAGGGTTACACAGATACGCAGTATTTT
cdr3_aa: CASSGIRGQGYTDTQYF
j_call: TRBJ2-3
clone_size: .
d_call: .
v_call: TRBV7-2
cdr3_length: 17

cdr3_nt: TGTGCCAGTAGTCAAGACAGGGGCAATCAGCCCCAGCATTTT
cdr3_aa: CASSQDRGNQPQHF
j_call: TRBJ1-5
clone_size: .
d_call: TRBD1
v_call: TRBV19
cdr3_length: 14

cdr3_nt: TGTGCCAGCTCGGACAGGGTGAAAGAGACCCAGTACTTC
cdr3_aa: CASSDRVKETQYF
j_call: TRBJ2-5
clone_size: once
d_call: TRBD1
v_call: TRBV12-3/TRBV12-4
cdr3_length: 13

cdr3_nt: TGTGCCAGCAGTCCGCAGGTCGTGGGGACAGATACGCAGTATTTT
cdr3_aa: CASSPQVVGTDTQYF
j_call: TRBJ2-3
clone_size: .
d_call: .
v_call: TRBV27
cdr3_length: 15

cdr3_nt: TGTGCCAGCAGCGTCCAGAGACCGAACACTGAAGCTTTCTTT
cdr3_aa: CASSVQRPNTEAFF
j_call: TRBJ1-1
clone_size: once
d_call: .
v_call: TRBV13
cdr3_length: 14

cdr3_nt: TGTGCCACCAGTGATTGGAAACAGGGGGCCGGCTACGAGCAGTACTTC
cdr3_aa: CATSDWKQGAGYEQYF
j_call: TRBJ2-7
clone_size: .
d_call: TRBD1
v_call: TRBV24-1
cdr3_length: 16

cdr3_nt: TGTGCCAGCAGCTTAACCGTGGGGTTGGGTAGCCGAGGTAACAATGAGCAGTTCTTC
cdr3_aa: CASSLTVGLGSRGNNEQFF
j_call: TRBJ2-1
clone_size: .
d_call: .
v_call: TRBV7-3
cdr3_length: 19

cdr3_nt: TGTGCCAGCAGCTGGGGGTCTTCACGCTCTGGAAACACCATATATTTT
cdr3_aa: CASSWGSSRSGNTIYF
j_call: TRBJ1-3
clone_size: .
d_call: .
v_call: TRBV3-1/TRBV3-2
cdr3_length: 16

cdr3_nt: TGCGCCAGCAGCTTGAACCCGGGAGTAACGCAGTATTTT
cdr3_aa: CASSLNPGVTQYF
j_call: TRBJ2-3
clone_size: .
d_call: .
v_call: TRBV5-1
cdr3_length: 13

cdr3_nt: TGTGCCAGCAGTTTTGACGGGACCGGGGAGCTGTTTTTT
cdr3_aa: CASSFDGTGELFF
j_call: TRBJ2-2
clone_size: .
d_call: .
v_call: TRBV6-6
cdr3_length: 13

cdr3_nt: TGTGCCAGCAGCTTGGGAAGTTACAGGTCGACTTACGAGCAGTACTTC
cdr3_aa: CASSLGSYRSTYEQYF
j_call: TRBJ2-7
clone_size: .
d_call: .
v_call: TRBV5-4
cdr3_length: 16

cdr3_nt: TGTGCCAGCAGCTTATGGGGGCTAGCGGGGTCCGGGGAGACCCAGTACTTC
cdr3_aa: CASSLWGLAGSGETQYF
j_call: TRBJ2-5
clone_size: .
d_call: TRBD2
v_call: TRBV7-9
cdr3_length: 17

cdr3_nt: TGTGCCAGCAGACCCGACAGACCATTTGACAATGAGCAGTTCTTC
cdr3_aa: CASRPDRPFDNEQFF
j_call: TRBJ2-1
clone_size: .
d_call: .
v_call: TRBV6-5
cdr3_length: 15

cdr3_nt: TGTGCCAGCAGCTCCCGAGGGGGCGGCTATGGCTACACCTTC
cdr3_aa: CASSSRGGGYGYTF
j_call: TRBJ1-2
clone_size: .
d_call: TRBD1
v_call: TRBV11-2
cdr3_length: 14

cdr3_nt: TGTGCCAGCAGCCCGACTGTCCCTGGAAACACCATATATTTT
cdr3_aa: CASSPTVPGNTIYF
j_call: TRBJ1-3
clone_size: .
d_call: .
v_call: TRBV6-6
cdr3_length: 14

cdr3_nt: TGTGCCATCAGTGAGCCGGACAGGGCGGGTGGCTACACCTTC
cdr3_aa: CAISEPDRAGGYTF
j_call: TRBJ1-2
clone_size: .
d_call: TRBD1
v_call: TRBV10-3
cdr3_length: 14

cdr3_nt: TGTGCCAGCAGTTTATCTTTAAGGGGAATGAACACTGAAGCTTTCTTT
cdr3_aa: CASSLSLRGMNTEAFF
j_call: TRBJ1-1
clone_size: once
d_call: .
v_call: TRBV27
cdr3_length: 16

cdr3_nt: TGCGCCAGCAGCCAAAGACTAGCGGGGGGGCCATGGGAGACCCAGTACTTC
cdr3_aa: CASSQRLAGGPWETQYF
j_call: TRBJ2-5
clone_size: .
d_call: TRBD2
v_call: TRBV4-1
cdr3_length: 17

cdr3_nt: TGTGCCAGCAGCGTAGGTGATTCGGGGGCCTACGAGCAGTACTTC
cdr3_aa: CASSVGDSGAYEQYF
j_call: TRBJ2-7
clone_size: .
d_call: .
v_call: TRBV9
cdr3_length: 15

cdr3_nt: TGTGCCAGCAGGTATAGCGGGGGGCTCTACAATGAGCAGTTCTTC
cdr3_aa: CASRYSGGLYNEQFF
j_call: TRBJ2-1
clone_size: .
d_call: TRBD2
v_call: TRBV7-2
cdr3_length: 15

cdr3_nt: TGTGCCACCAGCAGAAAGAAGTGGGCGGAGGGGGAAAATGAAAAACTGTTTTTT
cdr3_aa: CATSRKKWAEGENEKLFF
j_call: TRBJ1-4
clone_size: .
d_call: .
v_call: TRBV15
cdr3_length: 18

cdr3_nt: TGTGCCAGCAGCTTAGATCCGGGGACAGGCTACTACGAGCAGTACTTC
cdr3_aa: CASSLDPGTGYYEQYF
j_call: TRBJ2-7
clone_size: .
d_call: TRBD1
v_call: TRBV11-2
cdr3_length: 16

cdr3_nt: TGTGCCAGCAGTGAAAGGAAACCGGGCGTTAGCAATCAGCCCCAGCATTTT
cdr3_aa: CASSERKPGVSNQPQHF
j_call: TRBJ1-5
clone_size: .
d_call: .
v_call: TRBV6-1
cdr3_length: 17

cdr3_nt: TGCGCCAGCAGCTTGAGGGCTACGCAGGCCCCGAACACCGGGGAGCTGTTTTTT
cdr3_aa: CASSLRATQAPNTGELFF
j_call: TRBJ2-2
clone_size: .
d_call: .
v_call: TRBV5-1
cdr3_length: 18

cdr3_nt: TGTGCCAGCAGCGACACCGGGACAGGGGTCTCCTACGAGCAGTACTTC
cdr3_aa: CASSDTGTGVSYEQYF
j_call: TRBJ2-7
clone_size: .
d_call: TRBD1
v_call: TRBV13
cdr3_length: 16

cdr3_nt: TGTGCCAGCAGCAACCTGTGGACAGGGGGAGGGAACTATGGCTACACCTTC
cdr3_aa: CASSNLWTGGGNYGYTF
j_call: TRBJ1-2
clone_size: .
d_call: TRBD1
v_call: TRBV5-6
cdr3_length: 17

cdr3_nt: TGTGCCAGCAGCACTAGACAGGGGATAGTTGGCGAGCAGTACTTC
cdr3_aa: CASSTRQGIVGEQYF
j_call: TRBJ2-7
clone_size: .
d_call: TRBD1
v_call: TRBV11-2
cdr3_length: 15

cdr3_nt: TGCGCCAGCAGGATGACAGGGGCTCCAAATTCACCCCTCCACTTT
cdr3_aa: CASRMTGAPNSPLHF
j_call: TRBJ1-6
clone_size: .
d_call: TRBD1
v_call: TRBV10-2
cdr3_length: 15

cdr3_nt: TGTGCCAGCAGTCCAGCCGTGTCGCAGTATTTT
cdr3_aa: CASSPAVSQYF
j_call: TRBJ2-3
clone_size: .
d_call: .
v_call: TRBV5-8
cdr3_length: 11

cdr3_nt: TGTGCCAGCAGCCCCCAAACAGGGTACGGGGAGCTGTTTTTT
cdr3_aa: CASSPQTGYGELFF
j_call: TRBJ2-2
clone_size: .
d_call: .
v_call: TRBV7-9
cdr3_length: 14

cdr3_nt: TGTGCCAGCAGCCCCGGGACAAAAGAAGAGACCCAGTACTTC
cdr3_aa: CASSPGTKEETQYF
j_call: TRBJ2-5
clone_size: .
d_call: .
v_call: TRBV5-8
cdr3_length: 14

cdr3_nt: TGTGCCAGTAGTTTTTGGCTCGGGGACGAGCAGTACTTC
cdr3_aa: CASSFWLGDEQYF
j_call: TRBJ2-7
clone_size: .
d_call: .
v_call: TRBV19
cdr3_length: 13

cdr3_nt: TGTGCCAGCACCGACTCTGGGGCCAACGTCCTGACTTTC
cdr3_aa: CASTDSGANVLTF
j_call: TRBJ2-6
clone_size: .
d_call: .
v_call: TRBV6-5
cdr3_length: 13

cdr3_nt: TGTGCCACCGGGGGAGGTATTTCACCCCTCCACTTT
cdr3_aa: CATGGGISPLHF
j_call: TRBJ1-6
clone_size: once
d_call: .
v_call: TRBV27
cdr3_length: 12

cdr3_nt: TGTGCCAGCAGCCCCCATGGGGGGCGAAACGGGGAGCTGTTTTTT
cdr3_aa: CASSPHGGRNGELFF
j_call: TRBJ2-2
clone_size: once
d_call: .
v_call: TRBV7-3
cdr3_length: 15

cdr3_nt: TGTGCCAGCAGCTTGGTGGGGCCCTACAATGAGCAGTTCTTC
cdr3_aa: CASSLVGPYNEQFF
j_call: TRBJ2-1
clone_size: .
d_call: .
v_call: TRBV5-6
cdr3_length: 14

cdr3_nt: TGTGCCAGCAGCCCGGGACAGGGGGGCTACGAGCAGTACTTC
cdr3_aa: CASSPGQGGYEQYF
j_call: TRBJ2-7
clone_size: .
d_call: TRBD1
v_call: TRBV9
cdr3_length: 14

cdr3_nt: TGTGCCAGCAGCTTCCGGGACCGGGACACTGAAGCTTTCTTT
cdr3_aa: CASSFRDRDTEAFF
j_call: TRBJ1-1
clone_size: .
d_call: .
v_call: TRBV7-9
cdr3_length: 14

cdr3_nt: TGTGCCAGCAGCTTAGGGGACGGAGCCTCTGGGGCCAACGTCCTGACTTTC
cdr3_aa: CASSLGDGASGANVLTF
j_call: TRBJ2-6
clone_size: .
d_call: .
v_call: TRBV11-3
cdr3_length: 17

cdr3_nt: TGTGCCAGCAGCGCCGGGATAGTTGGATACGAGCAGTACTTC
cdr3_aa: CASSAGIVGYEQYF
j_call: TRBJ2-7
clone_size: .
d_call: .
v_call: TRBV7-3
cdr3_length: 14

cdr3_nt: TGTGCCAGCAGCTTAGAGGGACTAGCGGGGGCCACGCAGTATTTT
cdr3_aa: CASSLEGLAGATQYF
j_call: TRBJ2-3
clone_size: .
d_call: TRBD2
v_call: TRBV7-9
cdr3_length: 15

cdr3_nt: TGTGCCATCAGTGAGAGGCCAGAAGCTAACTATGGCTACACCTTC
cdr3_aa: CAISERPEANYGYTF
j_call: TRBJ1-2
clone_size: .
d_call: .
v_call: TRBV10-3
cdr3_length: 15

cdr3_nt: TGTGCCAGCAGCTTCGGGGGGACCTCTGGAAACACCATATATTTT
cdr3_aa: CASSFGGTSGNTIYF
j_call: TRBJ1-3
clone_size: .
d_call: .
v_call: TRBV7-2
cdr3_length: 15

cdr3_nt: TGTGCCAGCTCACCAACAGCGGGGGGCCTACAAGAGACCCAGTACTTC
cdr3_aa: CASSPTAGGLQETQYF
j_call: TRBJ2-5
clone_size: once
d_call: TRBD2
v_call: TRBV18
cdr3_length: 16

cdr3_nt: TGTGCCACCAGCAGGGGACAGGGGGTTTATGGCTACACCTTC
cdr3_aa: CATSRGQGVYGYTF
j_call: TRBJ1-2
clone_size: .
d_call: TRBD1
v_call: TRBV15
cdr3_length: 14

cdr3_nt: TGTGCCAGCCTTGGTCAGCGTGTCTCCCAGTACTTC
cdr3_aa: CASLGQRVSQYF
j_call: TRBJ2-5
clone_size: once
d_call: .
v_call: TRBV6-5
cdr3_length: 12

cdr3_nt: TGTGCCACCAGTGAGAACACAGGGAACGATTACAATGAGCAGTTCTTC
cdr3_aa: CATSENTGNDYNEQFF
j_call: TRBJ2-1
clone_size: once
d_call: .
v_call: TRBV24-1
cdr3_length: 16